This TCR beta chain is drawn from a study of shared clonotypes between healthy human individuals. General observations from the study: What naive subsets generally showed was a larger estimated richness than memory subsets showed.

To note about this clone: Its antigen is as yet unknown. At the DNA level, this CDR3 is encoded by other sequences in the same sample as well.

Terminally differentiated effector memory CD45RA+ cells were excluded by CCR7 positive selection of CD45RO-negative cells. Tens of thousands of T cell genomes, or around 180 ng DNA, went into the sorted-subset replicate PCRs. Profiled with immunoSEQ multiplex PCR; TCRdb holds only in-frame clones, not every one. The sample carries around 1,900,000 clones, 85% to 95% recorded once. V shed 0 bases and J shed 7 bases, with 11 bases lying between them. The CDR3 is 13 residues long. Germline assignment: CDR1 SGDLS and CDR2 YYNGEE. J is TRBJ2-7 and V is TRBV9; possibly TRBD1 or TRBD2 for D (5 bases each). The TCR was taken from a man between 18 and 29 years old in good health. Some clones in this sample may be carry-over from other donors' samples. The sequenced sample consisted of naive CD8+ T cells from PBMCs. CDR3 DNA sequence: TGTGCCAGCAGCGTAGGAGGGGCGGGTGAGCAGTACTTC. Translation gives CASSVGGAGEQYF.